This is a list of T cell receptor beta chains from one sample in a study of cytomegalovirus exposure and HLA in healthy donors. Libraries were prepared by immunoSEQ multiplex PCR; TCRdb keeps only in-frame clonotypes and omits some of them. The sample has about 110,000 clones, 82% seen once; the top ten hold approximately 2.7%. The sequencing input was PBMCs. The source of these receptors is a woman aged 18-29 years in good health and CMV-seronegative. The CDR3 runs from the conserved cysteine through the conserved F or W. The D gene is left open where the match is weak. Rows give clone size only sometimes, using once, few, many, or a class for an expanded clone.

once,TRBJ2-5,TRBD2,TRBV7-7,TGTGCTAGCAGCCAGGGACTAGCGGGAAACCAAGAGACCCAGTACTTC,CASSQGLAGNQETQYF
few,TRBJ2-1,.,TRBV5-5,TGTGCCAGCAGCTTGACAGGGAGCTCCTACAATGAGCAGTTCTTC,CASSLTGSSYNEQFF
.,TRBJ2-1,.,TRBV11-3,TGTGCCAGCAGCACCCTAACGGAGAGTGGGCAGTTCTTC,CASSTLTESGQFF
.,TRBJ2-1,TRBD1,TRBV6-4,TGTGCCAGCAGTGCCGCCGGGACAGGGATCGGTGAGCAGTTCTTC,CASSAAGTGIGEQFF
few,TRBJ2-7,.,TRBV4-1,TGCGCCAGCAGCCAAGCTACAGGGAAGTACGAGCAGTACTTC,CASSQATGKYEQYF
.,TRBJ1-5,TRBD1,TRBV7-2,TGTGCCAGCAGCCTCGGGACAGGTTATCAGCCCCAGCATTTT,CASSLGTGYQPQHF
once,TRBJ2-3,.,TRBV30,TGTGCCTGGAGTCGGGACTCGGGCACAGATACGCAGTATTTT,CAWSRDSGTDTQYF
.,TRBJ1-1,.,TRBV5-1,TGCGCCAGCAGCTTACAGACAGGGAACACTGAAGCTTTCTTT,CASSLQTGNTEAFF
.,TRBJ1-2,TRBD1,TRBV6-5,TGTGCCAGCAGTTGGGACAGGGTTAGCTATGGCTACACCTTC,CASSWDRVSYGYTF
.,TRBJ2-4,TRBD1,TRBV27,TGTGCCAGCAGTCTAACCAGGGGGCTAGACATTCAGTACTTC,CASSLTRGLDIQYF
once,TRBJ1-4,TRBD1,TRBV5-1,TGCGCCAGCAGCTTGTTGGGACAGGGCGCCGAAAAACTGTTTTTT,CASSLLGQGAEKLFF
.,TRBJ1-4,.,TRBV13,TGTGCCAGCAGCTTAGGGGGGCCGACGGCTGCAAAACTGTTTTTT,CASSLGGPTAAKLFF
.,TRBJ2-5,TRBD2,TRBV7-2,TGTGCCAGCAGCCCAGAGAGAGCGGGGGAGGGGACCCAGTACTTC,CASSPERAGEGTQYF
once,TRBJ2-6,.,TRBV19,TGTGCCAGTAGTATTCCAGGTCGCCCCTCTGGGGCCAACGTCCTGACTTTC,CASSIPGRPSGANVLTF
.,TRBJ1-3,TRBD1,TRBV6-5,TGTGCCAGCAGTTTCGACAGGGCCGGAAACACCATATATTTT,CASSFDRAGNTIYF
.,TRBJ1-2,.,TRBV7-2,TGTGCCAGCAGCCCCCGACAGCTGTACTATGGCTACACCTTC,CASSPRQLYYGYTF
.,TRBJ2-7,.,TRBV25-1,TGTGCCAGCAGTGACCGCACAGACAGCGAGCAGTACTTC,CASSDRTDSEQYF
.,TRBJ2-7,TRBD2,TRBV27,TGTGCCAGCAGACTAGCGGGAAATTACGAGCAGTACTTC,CASRLAGNYEQYF
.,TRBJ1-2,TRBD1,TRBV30,TGTGCCTGGAGAGAAACAGGGGAGAACTATGGCTACACCTTC,CAWRETGENYGYTF
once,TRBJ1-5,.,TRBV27,TGTGCCAGCAGTTTAGCAGGCGGGCAGCCCCAGCATTTT,CASSLAGGQPQHF
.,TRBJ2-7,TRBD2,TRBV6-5,TGTGCCAGCAGCCGCGGACTAGCGGGCATGTACGAGCAGTACTTC,CASSRGLAGMYEQYF
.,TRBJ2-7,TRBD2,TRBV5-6,TGTGCCAGCAGCTTGGGGATTTATTCGGGAGGGTCCTACGAGCAGTACTTC,CASSLGIYSGGSYEQYF
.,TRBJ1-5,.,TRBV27,TGTGCCAGCAGTTTATGGGGGGATCAGCCCCAGCATTTT,CASSLWGDQPQHF
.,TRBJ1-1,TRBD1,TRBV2,TGTGCCAGCAGTGTACAGGGGGCGAGGGTCACTGAAGCTTTCTTT,CASSVQGARVTEAFF
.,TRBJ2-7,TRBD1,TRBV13,TGTGCCAGCAGCCACTCCGGGACAGGGTCCTACGAGCAGTACTTC,CASSHSGTGSYEQYF
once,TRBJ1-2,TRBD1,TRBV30,TGTGCCTGGAGTCGGGACAGACCTTATGGCTACACCTTC,CAWSRDRPYGYTF
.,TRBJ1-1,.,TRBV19,TGTGCCAGTAGTATATCAGCGGGTCTTTTCGACACTGAAGCTTTCTTT,CASSISAGLFDTEAFF
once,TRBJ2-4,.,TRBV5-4,TGTGCCAGCAGCTTATTTCGGGGTGGGGGCGCAAACATTCAGTACTTC,CASSLFRGGGANIQYF
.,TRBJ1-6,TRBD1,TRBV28,TGTGCCAGCAGTCCACGGACAGGAAATTCACCCCTCCACTTT,CASSPRTGNSPLHF
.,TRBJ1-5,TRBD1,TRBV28,TGTGCCAGCAGTCCAATCACAGGGGCCAATCAGCCCCAGCATTTT,CASSPITGANQPQHF
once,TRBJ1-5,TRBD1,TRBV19,TGTGCCAGTAGTATCCTCCAGGGGGTACGGTTTCAGCCCCAGCATTTT,CASSILQGVRFQPQHF
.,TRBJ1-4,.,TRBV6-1,TGTGCCAGCAGTGCCCTAGTCGGCGCAACTAATGAAAAACTGTTTTTT,CASSALVGATNEKLFF
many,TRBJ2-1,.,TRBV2,TGTGCCAGCACTCGGTCCTACAATGAGCAGTTCTTC,CASTRSYNEQFF
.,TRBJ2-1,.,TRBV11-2,TGTGCCAGCAAGAAACAGGGAGGGGAGCAGTTCTTC,CASKKQGGEQFF
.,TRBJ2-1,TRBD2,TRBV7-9,TGTGCCAGCAGCCATCCCGGGACTAGCGGGAATTTAGGTGAGCAGTTCTTC,CASSHPGTSGNLGEQFF
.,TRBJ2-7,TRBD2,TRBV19,TGTGCCAGTAGTATCACCGGGACTAATATCTACGAGCAGTACTTC,CASSITGTNIYEQYF
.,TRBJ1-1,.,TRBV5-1,TGCGCCAGCACCAAGGACAGGAACACTGAAGCTTTCTTT,CASTKDRNTEAFF
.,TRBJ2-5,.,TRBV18,TGTGCCAGCTCATCAGGGCTAAGAGAGACCCAGTACTTC,CASSSGLRETQYF
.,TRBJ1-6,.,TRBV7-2,TGTGCCAGCAGCTCGACAGCGGGTCCAACCTCACCCCTCCACTTT,CASSSTAGPTSPLHF
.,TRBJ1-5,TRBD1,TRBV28,TGTGCCAGCAGGAGACAGGGAGTTAGCAATCAGCCCCAGCATTTT,CASRRQGVSNQPQHF
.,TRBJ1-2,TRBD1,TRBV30,TGTGCCTGGAGTATTTCAGGGGGTAACTATGGCTACACCTTC,CAWSISGGNYGYTF
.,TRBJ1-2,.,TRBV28,TGTGCCAGCAGTTTAAAGAGCTATGGCTACACCTTC,CASSLKSYGYTF
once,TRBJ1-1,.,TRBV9,TGTGCCAGCAGCGTAGGTGCGGGAGGGTACACTGAAGCTTTCTTT,CASSVGAGGYTEAFF
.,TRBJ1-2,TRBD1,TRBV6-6,TGTGCCAGCAGTTACTTCGGACAGGCTCTTGGCTACACCTTC,CASSYFGQALGYTF
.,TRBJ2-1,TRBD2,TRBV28,TGTGCCAGCACTAGCGGGGGGGTCTATGAGCAGTTCTTC,CASTSGGVYEQFF
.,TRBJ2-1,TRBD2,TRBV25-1,TGTGCCAGCAGTGAATCTAGCGGGGGCCTGTACAATGAGCAGTTCTTC,CASSESSGGLYNEQFF
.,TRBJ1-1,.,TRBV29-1,TGCAGCTCGTGGACAGACAACACTGAAGCTTTCTTT,CSSWTDNTEAFF
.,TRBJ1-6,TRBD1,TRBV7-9,TGTGCCAGCAGCTTGAGGACAGGAGGCAATTCACCCCTCCACTTT,CASSLRTGGNSPLHF
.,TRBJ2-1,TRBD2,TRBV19,TGTGCCAGTAGTACATCCTGGGGGGGAAATGAGCAGTTCTTC,CASSTSWGGNEQFF
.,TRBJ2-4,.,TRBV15,TGTGCCACCAGCTGGGCAGCCAAAAACATTCAGTACTTC,CATSWAAKNIQYF
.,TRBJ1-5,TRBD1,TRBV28,TGTGCCAGCAGTCCCGGACAGGGAGTAATTCAGCCCCAGCATTTT,CASSPGQGVIQPQHF
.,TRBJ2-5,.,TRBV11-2,TGTGCCAGCAGTTACCTACAGGGTTCGGAGACCCAGTACTTC,CASSYLQGSETQYF
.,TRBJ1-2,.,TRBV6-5,TGTGCCAGCAGTTGGGGGGGCTTCTATGGCTACACCTTC,CASSWGGFYGYTF
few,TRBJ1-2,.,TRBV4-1,TGCGCCAGCAGCCTAGAGACAGGTCCCAACTATGGCTACACCTTC,CASSLETGPNYGYTF